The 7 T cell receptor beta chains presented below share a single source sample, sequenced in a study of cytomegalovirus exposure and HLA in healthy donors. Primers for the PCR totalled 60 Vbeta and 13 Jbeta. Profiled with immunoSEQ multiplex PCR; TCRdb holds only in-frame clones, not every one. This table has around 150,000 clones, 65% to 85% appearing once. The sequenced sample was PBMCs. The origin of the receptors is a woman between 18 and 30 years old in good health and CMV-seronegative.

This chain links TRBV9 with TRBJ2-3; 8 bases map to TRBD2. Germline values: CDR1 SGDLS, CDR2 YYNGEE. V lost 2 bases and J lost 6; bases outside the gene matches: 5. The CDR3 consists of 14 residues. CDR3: CASSVTGGRDTQYF. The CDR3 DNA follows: TGTGCCAGCAGCGTTACGGGGGGGCGGGATACGCAGTATTTT.

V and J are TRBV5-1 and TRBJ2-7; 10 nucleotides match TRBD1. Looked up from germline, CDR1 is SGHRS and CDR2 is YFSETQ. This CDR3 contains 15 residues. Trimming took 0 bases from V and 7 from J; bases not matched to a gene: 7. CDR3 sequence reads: CASSLGTGGRGEQYF. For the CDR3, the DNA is TGCGCCAGCAGCTTGGGGACAGGGGGGCGTGGGGAGCAGTACTTC.

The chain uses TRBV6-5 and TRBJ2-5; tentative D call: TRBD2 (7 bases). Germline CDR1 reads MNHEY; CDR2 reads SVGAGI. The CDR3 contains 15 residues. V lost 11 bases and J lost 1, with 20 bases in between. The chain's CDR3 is CAVRGGPSVQETQYF. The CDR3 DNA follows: TGTGCCGTAAGGGGGGGCCCAAGTGTCCAAGAGACCCAGTACTTC.

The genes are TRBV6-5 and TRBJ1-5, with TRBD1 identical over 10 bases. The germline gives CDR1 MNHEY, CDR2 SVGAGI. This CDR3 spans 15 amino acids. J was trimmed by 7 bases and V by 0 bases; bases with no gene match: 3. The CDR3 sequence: CASSYSTGGGQPQHF. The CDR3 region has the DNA TGTGCCAGCAGTTACTCGACAGGGGGCGGGCAGCCCCAGCATTTT.

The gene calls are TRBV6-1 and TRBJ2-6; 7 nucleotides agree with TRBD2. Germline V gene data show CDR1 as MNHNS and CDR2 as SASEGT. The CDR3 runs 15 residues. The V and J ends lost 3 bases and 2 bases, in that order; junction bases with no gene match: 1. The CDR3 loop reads CASSDGGAGANVLTF. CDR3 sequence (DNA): TGTGCCAGCAGTGATGGGGGGGCTGGGGCCAACGTCCTGACTTTC.

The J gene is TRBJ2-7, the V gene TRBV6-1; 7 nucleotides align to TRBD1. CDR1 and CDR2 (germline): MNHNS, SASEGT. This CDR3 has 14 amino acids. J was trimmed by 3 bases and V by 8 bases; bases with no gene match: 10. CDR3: CASGKTGFLYEQYF. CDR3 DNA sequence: TGTGCCAGCGGGAAGACAGGGTTCCTCTACGAGCAGTACTTC.

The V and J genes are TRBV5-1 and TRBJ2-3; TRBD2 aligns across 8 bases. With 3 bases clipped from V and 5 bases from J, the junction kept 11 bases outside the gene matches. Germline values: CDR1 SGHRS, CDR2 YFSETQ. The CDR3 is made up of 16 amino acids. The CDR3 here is CASSSTGTSGGDTQYF. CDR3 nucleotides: TGCGCCAGCAGCTCTACTGGTACTAGCGGAGGAGATACGCAGTATTTT.